This record covers a single T cell receptor (beta chain). The antigen is unknown. A junction boundary mismatches the germline segment, possibly from a read error. Unique molecular identifiers had been added to the TCR beta cDNA libraries. TCRdb re-derived calls from the PCR reads in MiXCR, one entry per CDR3 protein. The sample has about 570,000 distinct CDR3 sequences; approximately 34% are singletons. These data come from a study of post-analysis software for immune sequencing data. In germline, CDR1 is SNHLY, CDR2 FYNNEI. The CDR3 is 13 amino acids. Study outcomes and limitations: Controls showed lower frequencies than patients for roughly five TRBV segments, and TRBV5-6, TRBV5-1 and TRBV20-1 were among these.

The sequenced material came from blood. The V and J genes are TRBV2 and TRBJ2-1; D not certain. This TCR was sampled from a girl aged 2 to 17 with multiple sclerosis. In nucleotides, the CDR3 is TGTGCCGGCAGTGAGGCCTGGCGCGATGAGCAGTTCTTC. Protein: CAGSEAWRDEQFF.